The 26 T cell receptor beta chains reported below all come from one sample, sequenced in a study of blood T cells in healthy people across ages. A second 7 to 11 cycle PCR used barcoded and J-beta primers. TCRdb re-called the 5' RACE reads with MiXCR, one entry per CDR3 protein. The repertoire holds approximately 830,000 distinct CDR3 sequences, with about 62% as singletons. Sequencing was carried out using blood. All receptors come from a man aged 30 to 45 in good health.

The V gene is TRBV11-3, the J gene TRBJ2-5, with a possible D match to TRBD2 (5 bases). The CDR3 has 13 amino acids. Germline V gene sequence: CDR1 SGHNT, CDR2 YENEEA. V lost 4 bases and J 4 bases, leaving 10 bases between the germline ends. The CDR3 nucleotides read TGTGCCAGCAGCTCACTAGTGGGAGAGACCCAGTACTTC. This encodes CASSSLVGETQYF.

Worth noting for this clonotype: The junction departs from the called germline gene at one end, perhaps through a read error. The chain carries TRBV2 and TRBJ1-4; unclear D gene. Per germline, CDR1 SNHLY and CDR2 FYNNEI. The CDR3 is made up of 11 amino acids. The DNA of the CDR3 is TGTACCAGCAGCCCTAATGAAAAACTGTTTTTT. Translated, it gives CTSSPNEKLFF.

The rearrangement links TRBV20-1 to TRBJ2-6; 7 nucleotides match TRBD1. The CDR3 is made up of 16 amino acids. The V and J ends lost 6 bases and 1 base, in that order; junction bases with no gene match: 9. In germline, CDR1 is DFQATT, CDR2 SNEGSKA (reference sequence). The CDR3 region is CSAPGQLRSGANVLTF. As DNA, the CDR3 is TGCAGTGCCCCGGGACAGTTGAGATCTGGGGCCAACGTCCTGACTTTC.

V usage is TRBV5-1 and J usage is TRBJ1-1; D perhaps matches TRBD1 (5 bases). Germline assignment: CDR1 SGHRS and CDR2 YFSETQ. V lost 7 bases to trimming and J lost 1 base, with 20 bases between them. CDR3 length: 16 residues. CDR3 DNA sequence: TGCGCCAGCTATCCCTGGCAGGGTGGGTCGAACACTGAAGCTTTCTTT. It encodes CASYPWQGGSNTEAFF.

This clonotype was counted a single time. The gene calls are TRBV27 and TRBJ1-2, with 7 positions matching TRBD1. Germline CDR1 reads MNHEY; CDR2 reads SMNVEV (reference sequence). The CDR3 extends over 14 amino acids. Trimming removed 3 bases from V and 4 bases from J; junction bases left unmatched: 5. CDR3 DNA: TGTGCCAGCAGTTTGAGGGGGCCGTCCTATGGCTACACCTTC. It yields the protein CASSLRGPSYGYTF.

The chain links TRBV12-3 or TRBV12-4 to TRBJ1-2; D is possibly TRBD1 (5 bases). V lost 5 bases and J 4 bases, leaving 11 bases between the germline ends. CDR3 length: 13 residues. Here the CDR3 DNA reads TGTGCCAGCAGTCCTCTCCAGGGCTATGGCTACACCTTC. Encoded protein: CASSPLQGYGYTF.

The CDR3 loop reads CASSVWDRTSYEQYF. DNA of the CDR3: TGTGCCAGCAGCGTTTGGGACAGGACCAGCTACGAGCAGTACTTC. The genes are TRBV7-8 and TRBJ2-4; 8 bases are a match to TRBD1. Near its end, the DNA agrees better with TRBJ2-7, so the J call may be wrong. This CDR3 is built from 15 residues. Germline V gives CDR1 SGHVS, CDR2 FQNEAQ.

The chain uses TRBV9 and TRBJ2-7, with 14 bases matching TRBD2. The CDR3 sequence is 16 residues long. Germline CDR1 is SGDLS and CDR2 is YYNGEE. V lost 2 bases to trimming and J lost 4 bases; unmatched junction nucleotides: 5. Written as DNA, the CDR3 is TGTGCCAGCAGCGTGGGACTAGCGGGGGCTTCATACGAGCAGTACTTC. Amino acids: CASSVGLAGASYEQYF.

This clonotype came up a few times. The chain combines TRBV14 with TRBJ2-7; TRBD1 might be the D (5 bases). This CDR3 contains 12 residues. Germline loops: CDR1 SGHDN, CDR2 FVKESK. The V gene lost 6 bases and the J gene lost 9 bases, with 15 bases spanning the gap. The CDR3 nucleotides read TGTGCCAGCAGTCCAGGTGGGGCGTGGCAGTACTTC. It is translated as CASSPGGAWQYF.

This clonotype was detected many times. V usage is TRBV10-3 and J usage is TRBJ2-3, with 8 bases fitting TRBD2. The CDR3 has 14 residues. Germline CDR1 and CDR2: ENHRY and SYGVKD. The V gene end was trimmed by 5 bases and the J gene end by 2 bases; junction bases not matched to a gene: 3. The CDR3 loop reads CAISLAGPTDTQYF. The DNA of the CDR3 is TGTGCCATCAGTTTAGCGGGGCCCACAGATACGCAGTATTTT.

This clonotype was recorded many times. The chain uses TRBV10-3 and TRBJ2-7; 9 bases agree with TRBD1. The germline gives CDR1 ENHRY, CDR2 SYGVKD. After removal of 4 bases from V and 5 bases from J, the junction contained 9 bases not matched to a gene. This CDR3 spans 15 amino acids. This CDR3 reads CAISGDRELFDEQYF. The CDR3 DNA reads as TGTGCCATCAGTGGGGACAGGGAGCTTTTCGACGAGCAGTACTTC.

The chain has TRBV7-6 and TRBJ2-5, with 7 bases matching TRBD2. The V and J ends lost 0 bases and 11 bases, in that order; junction bases with no gene match: 9. Germline loops: CDR1 SGHVS, CDR2 FNYEAQ. The CDR3 spans 14 residues. The CDR3 DNA follows: TGTGCCAGCAGCTTAGCGCAGGAGGGGCGGGAGCAGTACTTC. It translates to CASSLAQEGREQYF.

The chain recombines TRBV6-1 with TRBJ1-5; 7 bases match TRBD1. V lost 7 bases to trimming and J lost 7 bases; unmatched junction nucleotides: 10. The germline CDR1 and CDR2 sequences are MNHNS and SASEGT. CDR3 length: 14 amino acids. Here the CDR3 reads CASTAEGAVQPQHF. CDR3 DNA sequence: TGTGCCAGCACCGCGGAGGGGGCGGTCCAGCCCCAGCATTTT.

This clonotype occurred a few times. The chain couples TRBV7-6 to TRBJ1-6; TRBD1 is a possible D gene (5 bases). Trimming removed 5 bases from V and 7 bases from J, with 15 bases in between. The CDR3 runs 15 residues. Germline V gene lookup returns CDR1 SGHVS and CDR2 FNYEAQ. The CDR3 is CASSPRRGGNSPLHF. CDR3 bases: TGTGCCAGCAGCCCCCGGCGGGGGGGGAATTCACCCCTCCACTTT.

The chain joins TRBV11-2 to TRBJ1-2; 8 positions match TRBD1. J lost 6 bases, V lost 3 bases, and 12 bases had no gene match. CDR1 and CDR2 from the germline V gene are SGHAT and FQNNGV. This CDR3 has 16 amino acids. DNA for the CDR3: TGTGCCAGCAGCTTCTCTAACCCCGGACAGGGCCATGGCTACACCTTC. This sequence encodes CASSFSNPGQGHGYTF.

The J gene is TRBJ2-3, the V gene TRBV6-6, with D perhaps matching TRBD2 (7 bases). V was clipped by 3 bases and J by 5 bases, with 12 bases between them. The CDR3 consists of 14 residues. The germline gives CDR1 MNHNY, CDR2 SVGAGI (reference sequence). Written as DNA, the CDR3 is TGTGCCAGCAGTTATGGGGGGGCTATAGATACGCAGTATTTT. This encodes CASSYGGAIDTQYF.

The chain joins TRBV9 to TRBJ2-5; TRBD1 or TRBD2 may be the D gene (6 bases each). The CDR3 runs 14 residues. V was shortened by 0 bases and J by 5 bases, with 11 bases between the two germline ends. CDR1 is SGDLS, CDR2 YYNGEE, per germline. The CDR3 bases are TGTGCCAGCAGCGTAGTCGGGGGCGGGGAGACCCAGTACTTC. This translates into CASSVVGGGETQYF.

This chain connects TRBV15 to TRBJ1-2; the D is unclear. CDR1 is LNHNV, CDR2 YYDKDF, per germline (reference sequence). The CDR3 runs 15 residues. Trimming left V 0 bases short and J 3 bases short, with 11 bases between. The CDR3 nucleotides read TGTGCCACCAGCAGAGACGTAGTCGTCGACTATGGCTACACCTTC. It is translated as CATSRDVVVDYGYTF.

The J gene is TRBJ1-2, the V gene TRBV11-2; a weak D match, TRBD1 (6 bases). The CDR3 consists of 13 residues. The ends were cut back, 5 bases at V and 3 bases at J, with 10 bases in the middle. The germline gives CDR1 SGHAT, CDR2 FQNNGV. The CDR3 bases are TGTGCCAGCAGCGCCAAGGGGGACTATGGCTACACCTTC. Translation: CASSAKGDYGYTF.

In this sample, this clonotype turned up a few times. This sequence joins TRBV4-3 and TRBJ1-4; perhaps TRBD1 as D (6 bases). The germline V and J ends were trimmed by 2 bases and 4 bases, with 14 bases remaining between them. The CDR3 runs 16 residues. Per germline, CDR1 LGHNA and CDR2 YSLEER. The CDR3 DNA sequence: TGCGCCAGCAGCCAATTTCTGGACAGCATTAATGAAAAACTGTTTTTT. Amino acid sequence: CASSQFLDSINEKLFF.

The rearrangement joins TRBV9 to TRBJ2-1; D may match TRBD1 or TRBD2 (5 bases each). The germline CDR1 and CDR2 sequences are SGDLS and YYNGEE. Trimming pared 2 bases from V and 7 bases from J, leaving 16 bases between. This CDR3 contains 15 residues. Here the CDR3 DNA reads TGTGCCAGCAGCGTTGCCCCCAGGGAGTGGAATGAGCAGTTCTTC. It is translated as CASSVAPREWNEQFF.

This chain connects TRBV9 to TRBJ2-1; 8 bases are a match to TRBD2. The CDR3 has 15 amino acids. Germline CDR1 SGDLS, CDR2 YYNGEE. After removal of 4 bases from V and 10 bases from J, the junction contained 13 bases not matched to a gene. The CDR3 nucleotides read TGTGCCAGCAGCCTTTCGGGACTAGTGGATTACGAGCAGTTCTTC. Encoded protein: CASSLSGLVDYEQFF.

This chain connects TRBV6-5 to TRBJ2-1; D call uncertain. The V gene's germline CDR1 is MNHEY and CDR2 SVGAGI. V lost 2 bases, J lost 3 bases, and 11 bases lay in between. CDR3 size: 15 residues. This chain's CDR3 is CASSYQREVYNEQFF. For the CDR3, the DNA is TGTGCCAGCAGTTACCAACGTGAGGTCTACAATGAGCAGTTCTTC.

The rearrangement links TRBV7-9 to TRBJ1-2; TRBD1 might be the D (6 bases). CDR1 and CDR2 (germline): SEHNR, FQNEAQ (reference sequence). The V end lost 5 bases, the J end lost 5 bases, and 15 bases lay between the germline ends. The CDR3 covers 14 residues. Here the CDR3 reads CASSPLGTPYGYTF. The CDR3 DNA is TGTGCCAGCAGCCCACTTGGGACACCTTATGGCTACACCTTC.

This chain uses TRBV4-1 with TRBJ1-5, with TRBD1 identical over 10 bases. V trimming: 3 bases; J trimming: 7 bases; junction bases outside the gene matches: 3. Germline CDR1 and CDR2: MGHRA and YSYEKL. The CDR3 has 14 amino acids. The CDR3 DNA reads as TGCGCCAGCAGCCACGGGACAGGGGAGCAGCCCCAGCATTTT. Its translation: CASSHGTGEQPQHF.

This clonotype came up a few times. The junction shows a germline mismatch at one end, possibly a read error. This chain joins TRBV7-7 and TRBJ2-7; possible D gene TRBD1, 5 bases. The CDR3 sequence is 13 residues long. Per germline, CDR1 SSHAT and CDR2 FNYEAQ (reference sequence). The CDR3 is CASSPSRGYEQYF. CDR3 bases: TGTGCTAGCAGCCCGTCAAGGGGCTACGAGCAGTACTTC.